This is a list of T cell receptor beta chains from one sample in a study of monozygotic twins with inflammatory bowel disease. TCRdb re-called the 5' RACE reads and shows each CDR3 protein once, DNA omitted. This sample's table has roughly 330,000 distinct CDR3 sequences. Specimen: blood. These TCRs come from a human donor with ulcerative colitis or Crohn's disease, or a healthy co-twin of an affected twin (not recorded which). CDR3s include the opening cysteine and the closing phenylalanine or tryptophan.

TRBV5-1	TRBJ1-1	CASSPPLPGGREAFF
TRBV20-1	TRBJ2-3	CSARDPAGGTDTQYF
TRBV4-3	TRBJ1-2	CASSPNAGTGVSGYTF
TRBV4-1	TRBJ2-3	CASSRDPQPGISTDTQYF
TRBV5-1	TRBJ2-3	CASSLGIDTQYF
TRBV6-1	TRBJ1-3	CASMKTSGNTIYF
TRBV28	TRBJ2-2	CASVQGSTTGELFF
TRBV7-8	TRBJ2-2	CASSLARGELFF
TRBV5-4	TRBJ2-1	CASSLRTAYNEQFF
TRBV7-2	TRBJ2-3	CASSLRSGSTDTQYF
TRBV24-1	TRBJ1-2	CATQSDGNYGYTF
TRBV10-3	TRBJ2-3	CAISVAPTGDSTDTQYF
TRBV4-3	TRBJ2-1	CASSQVFGKDNEQFF
TRBV28	TRBJ2-1	CASSLPLSYNEQFF
TRBV6-5	TRBJ2-7	CASSPGPSYEQYF
TRBV15	TRBJ2-7	CATSPTSGGAYEQYF
TRBV7-2	TRBJ2-5	CASSSGEVSQETQYF
TRBV4-2	TRBJ2-1	CASSQEQTSSNEQFF
TRBV29-1	TRBJ2-1	CSVIRGISYNEQFF
TRBV7-8	TRBJ2-3	CASSHLPGLASTDTQYF
TRBV30	TRBJ1-3	CAYQTGTGRNTIYF
TRBV27	TRBJ2-1	CASRPRPTGYNEQFF
TRBV5-1	TRBJ1-2	CASSLEGQVIYGYTF
TRBV12-3/TRBV12-4	TRBJ2-3	CASSMYGTTSHDTQYF
TRBV20-1	TRBJ2-5	CSAIRQGPDQETQYF
TRBV28	TRBJ2-5	CASSLSLGTQETQYF
TRBV4-1	TRBJ1-1	CASSQVGNTEAFF
TRBV5-1	TRBJ2-4	CASSSGAWSKNIQYF
TRBV7-3	TRBJ2-2	CASRVGENTGELFF
TRBV7-2	TRBJ1-1	CATGGAGIEAFF
TRBV28	TRBJ1-1	CASSVPGGNTEAFF
TRBV28	TRBJ2-7	CASSLGQGVLYEQYF
TRBV4-1	TRBJ1-2	CASSQEVRRQASNYGYTF
TRBV6-2/TRBV6-3	TRBJ1-5	CASTTGGVDGSNQPQHF
TRBV7-8	TRBJ1-3	CASSPTGTGSTIYF
TRBV20-1	TRBJ2-5	CSARMAGFGTQYF
TRBV7-2	TRBJ1-5	CASSLGTDRSQHF
TRBV27	TRBJ1-5	CASGSGGRANQPQHF
TRBV7-2	TRBJ1-2	CASSLEVGPEGYTF
TRBV19	TRBJ2-2	CASRPGQPYTGELFF
TRBV20-1	TRBJ1-5	CSARDGYFQWVQPQHF
TRBV6-1	TRBJ2-1	CASSDGGLPYNEQFF
TRBV20-1	TRBJ1-4	CSATGSEKLFF
TRBV11-3	TRBJ2-3	CASSRTASTDTQYF
TRBV7-9	TRBJ2-1	CASTLTAGGSYNEQFF
TRBV2	TRBJ1-2	CASSGDSESGYTF
TRBV4-3	TRBJ1-1	CASSRGHNTEAFF
TRBV29-1	TRBJ1-1	CSARQGRTEAFF
TRBV28	TRBJ2-7	CASNVTWAYEQYF
TRBV18	TRBJ1-1	CASSYDSNTEAFF